This entry lists 18 T cell receptor beta chains sequenced from one sample in a study of blood T cell repertoires in COVID-19. Repertoires were generated with immunoSEQ multiplex PCR, while TCRdb's copy carries only in-frame clones and drops some. The sample lists approximately 220,000 clones, 85% occurring once. Sequencing was performed on PBMCs or T cells enriched from blood (not recorded which). The receptors stem from a man aged 40-49 years who had recovered from COVID-19.

The chain carries TRBV7-9 and TRBJ2-7; possible D gene TRBD1, 5 bases. The CDR3 covers 13 residues. The V end was cut by 1 base, the J end by 2 bases, with 6 bases between. Germline V gives CDR1 SEHNR, CDR2 FQNEAQ (reference sequence). In DNA, the CDR3 is TGTGCCAGCAGCTTAGACAGGACCTACGAGCAGTACTTC. Translated: CASSLDRTYEQYF.

The rearrangement links TRBV11-3 to TRBJ2-1, with D perhaps TRBD2 (5 bases). Trimming took off 1 base at V and 0 bases at J, with 13 bases between the two ends. The CDR3 has 17 residues. Germline values: CDR1 SGHNT, CDR2 YENEEA. CDR3 sequence: CASSLGAAESSYNEQFF. In nucleotides, the CDR3 is TGTGCCAGCAGCTTAGGAGCGGCCGAGAGCTCCTACAATGAGCAGTTCTTC.

The chain recombines TRBV6-1 with TRBJ1-5, with 7 bases aligning to TRBD1. Trimming took 1 base from V and 3 from J; bases not matched to a gene: 6. The germline gives CDR1 MNHNS, CDR2 SASEGT. CDR3 length: 16 residues. CDR3 loop: CASSEDWGQFNQPQHF. CDR3 coding DNA: TGTGCCAGCAGTGAAGATTGGGGACAGTTCAATCAGCCCCAGCATTTT.

The genes are TRBV27 and TRBJ1-2; D gene uncertain. This CDR3 region has 13 residues. Germline V gene sequence: CDR1 MNHEY, CDR2 SMNVEV (reference sequence). V gave up 1 base and J gave up 2 bases, with 5 bases separating them. CDR3: CASSLWPNYGYTF. The CDR3 DNA is TGTGCCAGCAGTTTATGGCCCAACTATGGCTACACCTTC.

V gene TRBV5-4 combines with J gene TRBJ1-1, with D hard to call. Trimming stripped 5 bases from V and 0 bases from J, with 11 bases between. Germline V gene lookup returns CDR1 SGHNT and CDR2 YYREEE (reference sequence). The CDR3 is made up of 14 amino acids. CDR3 residues: CASSSFNMNTEAFF. The CDR3 coding sequence is TGTGCCAGCAGTTCATTTAACATGAACACTGAAGCTTTCTTT.

This clone has just one count. The CDR3, as DNA: TGTGCCACCAGCAAAACAGGGGATAATCAGCCCCAGCATTTT. It translates to CATSKTGDNQPQHF. V gene TRBV15 combines with J gene TRBJ1-5; 7 bases map to TRBD1. This CDR3 has 14 amino acids. Trimming at V came to 4 bases and at J to 4 bases, leaving 4 bases not matched to a gene. The V gene's germline CDR1 is LNHNV and CDR2 YYDKDF (reference sequence).

This chain joins TRBV6-4 and TRBJ1-6; 10 bases align to TRBD1. This CDR3 contains 22 residues. CDR1 is MRHNA, CDR2 SNTAGT, per germline. With V trimmed by 1 base and J by 4 bases, 19 bases remained unmatched. CDR3 region: CASSDLGQGILEPKPYNSPLHF. The CDR3 region has the DNA TGTGCCAGCAGTGACTTGGGACAGGGGATTTTGGAACCGAAACCTTATAATTCACCCCTCCACTTT.

The chain links TRBV29-1 to TRBJ1-1, with D uncertain. The V gene lost 6 bases and the J gene lost 8 bases, with 16 bases spanning the gap. Germline-derived CDR1 and CDR2 are SQVTM and ANQGSEA. The CDR3 contains 12 residues. The CDR3 loop reads CSVYSLSREAFF. The CDR3 DNA sequence: TGCAGCGTCTACAGCCTTTCCAGGGAAGCTTTCTTT.

In its sample, this clone was seen once. V usage is TRBV4-2 and J usage is TRBJ2-1; TRBD2 aligns across 11 bases. The V gene end was trimmed by 0 bases and the J gene end by 7 bases; junction bases not matched to a gene: 2. The CDR3 consists of 15 residues. From germline, CDR1 is LGHNA and CDR2 YNFKEQ. CDR3 bases: TGTGCCAGCAGCCAAGAGGCTAGCGGGAGGAATGAGCAGTTCTTC. Translated, it gives CASSQEASGRNEQFF.

The chain joins TRBV4-1 to TRBJ2-4; 8 bases are shared with TRBD2. CDR1 and CDR2 (germline): MGHRA, YSYEKL. The CDR3 contains 21 residues. The ends lost 1 base at V and 0 bases at J; junction bases unmatched: 17. Here the CDR3 DNA reads TGCGCCAGCAGCCAAGGATTTGTAGCGGGAAAACTCTTACTAGCCAAAAACATTCAGTACTTC. Its protein product is CASSQGFVAGKLLLAKNIQYF.

The chain joins TRBV4-2 to TRBJ2-5; possible D gene TRBD1, 6 bases. Germline CDR1 reads LGHNA; CDR2 reads YNFKEQ. The length of the CDR3 is 16 residues. Trimming stripped 0 bases from V and 5 bases from J, with 16 bases between. The CDR3, as DNA: TGTGCCAGCAGCCAAGAATCAGGGGCCGGCGCCGAGACCCAGTACTTC. Protein product: CASSQESGAGAETQYF.

The rearrangement uses TRBV6-5 and TRBJ2-7; 10 bases agree with TRBD1. Germline V CDR1 and CDR2: MNHEY, SVGAGI. J lost 9 bases, V lost 5 bases, and 7 bases had no gene match. The CDR3 sequence is 13 residues long. The CDR3 region has the DNA TGTGCCAGCAGTACGGGACAGGGGTCATCGCAGTACTTC. Its translation is CASSTGQGSSQYF.

The chain uses TRBV21-1 and TRBJ2-1; the table calls TRBD2, which could not be checked here. TRBV21-1 is assigned pseudogene status. The CDR3 length is 15 residues. CDR3 bases: TGTGCCAGAACCTTTAGGGGGGGGCGACACAATGAGCAGTTCTTC. The encoded protein is CARTFRGGRHNEQFF.

This clone came up once. V gene TRBV7-2 combines with J gene TRBJ2-3, with D unresolved. The CDR3 is 16 residues long. Looked up from germline, CDR1 is SGHTA and CDR2 is FQGNSA. V lost 5 bases to trimming and J lost 2 bases, with 17 bases between them. CDR3 coding DNA: TGTGCCAGCAGCCCCCCAGGTGGCAGATACACAGATACGCAGTATTTT. This gives the protein CASSPPGGRYTDTQYF.

The sample holds one count of this clone. The chain links TRBV7-9 to TRBJ2-1; 7 bases align to TRBD1. J lost 0 bases, V lost 3 bases, and 2 bases had no gene match. The germline CDR1 and CDR2 sequences are SEHNR and FQNEAQ (reference sequence). This CDR3 is 15 amino acids long. CDR3 nucleotide sequence: TGTGCCAGCAGCTTCGGGACAGCCTCCTACAATGAGCAGTTCTTC. Residues: CASSFGTASYNEQFF.

The chain has TRBV27 and TRBJ2-7, with a tentative D call TRBD1 (6 bases). With 4 bases removed from V and 3 bases from J, the gap between germline ends came to 19 bases. Looked up from germline, CDR1 is MNHEY and CDR2 is SMNVEV (reference sequence). The CDR3 has 16 amino acids. CDR3 loop: CASSYRDNSFRYEQYF. The CDR3 nucleotides are TGTGCCAGCAGTTACAGGGACAATTCATTCCGCTACGAGCAGTACTTC.

The rearrangement joins TRBV24-1 to TRBJ1-4; the D gene is possibly TRBD1 (5 bases). V gave up 7 bases and J gave up 8 bases, with 25 bases separating them. This CDR3 contains 17 residues. Germline V gene lookup returns CDR1 KGHDR and CDR2 SFDVKD. The CDR3, as DNA: TGTGCCACCAGCCAGGAGGGCAGGGAAGACTCTAGGGAAAAACTGTTTTTT. Translating it yields CATSQEGREDSREKLFF.

This chain connects TRBV5-8 to TRBJ1-5; no firm D call. CDR3 length: 13 amino acids. CDR1 is SGHTS and CDR2 is YDEGEE in the germline V gene. V was shortened by 0 bases and J by 6 bases, with 7 bases between the two germline ends. The CDR3: CASSLDSRQPQHF. CDR3 nucleotide sequence: TGTGCCAGCAGCTTGGACAGCCGTCAGCCCCAGCATTTT.